The rows below give T cell receptor beta chains drawn from one sample of a study of T cell responses to AZD1222 COVID-19 vaccine. The table came from immunoSEQ multiplex PCR; TCRdb's copy has only in-frame clones and leaves some out. The sample lists 100,000 to 150,000 clones, more than 80% seen once, with roughly 1.5% in the top ten. This sample comprised peripheral blood, obtained on day 0 of AZD1222 vaccination. The receptors were gathered from an adult in good health. Each CDR3 is given with its conserved first and last residue. A D gene is named only where the DNA matches it firmly. Expanded clones get a size class; other rows say once, few or many, or leave the size out.

>TRBD1|TRBJ2-2|TRBV6-2/TRBV6-3|-
CASSYLRGQELFF
TGTGCCAGCAGTTACTTAAGGGGGCAGGAGCTGTTTTTT
>-|TRBJ1-1|TRBV25-1|-
CASSREGWGTEAFF
TGTGCCAGCAGTCGGGAGGGGTGGGGAACTGAAGCTTTCTTT
>-|TRBJ1-6|TRBV5-6|-
CASSKSPGGLMAPLHF
TGTGCCAGCAGCAAATCCCCGGGGGGGCTCATGGCACCCCTCCACTTT
>-|TRBJ2-7|TRBV10-1|-
CASSGDSSYEQYF
TGCGCCAGCAGTGGGGACTCCTCCTACGAGCAGTACTTC
>TRBD1|TRBJ1-5|TRBV5-6|-
CASSLLQGDQPQHF
TGTGCCAGCAGCTTGTTACAGGGGGATCAGCCCCAGCATTTT
>-|TRBJ1-2|TRBV29-1|-
CSVEETDYTYGYTF
TGCAGCGTTGAAGAGACAGACTATACGTATGGCTACACCTTC
>TRBD1|TRBJ2-7|TRBV6-5|once
CASSLQGIGYEQYF
TGTGCCAGCAGCTTACAGGGGATTGGCTACGAGCAGTACTTC
>-|TRBJ1-1|TRBV7-9|few
CASSLTLGEAFF
TGTGCCAGCAGCTTAACCCTCGGCGAAGCTTTCTTT
>-|TRBJ1-5|TRBV6-1|-
CASSEVPNQPQHF
TGTGCCAGCAGTGAAGTACCGAATCAGCCCCAGCATTTT
>-|TRBJ1-6|TRBV5-6|-
CASSSGSPLHF
TGTGCCAGCAGCTCCGGGTCACCCCTCCACTTT
>TRBD1|TRBJ2-7|TRBV18|-
CASSPGQGAFGYEQYF
TGTGCCAGCTCCCCGGGACAGGGGGCCTTTGGTTACGAGCAGTACTTC
>-|TRBJ2-7|TRBV19|-
CASSIVGTRSRDEQYF
TGTGCCAGTAGTATAGTCGGGACACGTTCTAGAGACGAGCAGTACTTC
>-|TRBJ1-1|TRBV12-3/TRBV12-4|-
CASTSNTEAFF
TGTGCCAGCACTTCGAACACTGAAGCTTTCTTT
>-|TRBJ1-1|TRBV29-1|-
CSAGTALNTEAFF
TGCAGCGCAGGGACGGCGCTGAACACTGAAGCTTTCTTT
>-|TRBJ1-1|TRBV28|-
CASSTTLAFF
TGTGCCAGCAGTACCACGTTGGCTTTCTTT
>-|TRBJ2-7|TRBV18|-
CASSPNPVGRVSYEQYF
TGTGCCAGCTCACCGAATCCTGTTGGCAGGGTCTCCTACGAGCAGTACTTC
>-|TRBJ1-4|TRBV19|-
CASSISAGGNEKLFF
TGTGCCAGTAGTATATCCGCTGGGGGAAATGAAAAACTGTTTTTT
>-|TRBJ2-3|TRBV9|once
CASSVTSRERTDTQYF
TGTGCCAGCAGCGTAACGAGCCGGGAGAGGACAGATACGCAGTATTTT
>-|TRBJ2-1|TRBV7-3|-
CASSRWGSSYNEQFF
TGTGCCAGCAGCCGGTGGGGTTCCTCCTACAATGAGCAGTTCTTC
>-|TRBJ1-2|TRBV11-2|-
CASSLDPYYGYTF
TGTGCCAGCAGCTTAGATCCTTACTATGGCTACACCTTC
>-|TRBJ2-7|TRBV4-3|-
CASSRHLQVTYEQYF
TGCGCCAGCAGCCGCCACCTTCAGGTTACCTACGAGCAGTACTTC
>TRBD1|TRBJ2-5|TRBV3-1/TRBV3-2|-
CASSPGGETQYF
TGTGCCAGCAGCCCAGGGGGAGAGACCCAGTACTTC
>TRBD1|TRBJ1-2|TRBV28|-
CASNTGQAYGYTF
TGTGCCAGCAACACCGGACAGGCCTATGGCTACACCTTC
>TRBD1|TRBJ2-7|TRBV19|few
CASSIDPLGTGRHEQYF
TGTGCCAGTAGTATAGATCCTTTGGGGACAGGGAGACACGAGCAGTACTTC
>-|TRBJ1-5|TRBV28|-
CASREQDWNSNQPQHF
TGTGCCAGCCGCGAACAGGATTGGAATAGCAATCAGCCCCAGCATTTT
>-|TRBJ1-2|TRBV19|-
CASSVGATLNYGYTF
TGTGCCAGTTCAGTCGGGGCTACATTAAACTATGGCTACACCTTC
>TRBD1|TRBJ2-3|TRBV6-5|few
CASRTGAYTQYF
TGTGCCAGCAGGACAGGGGCATATACGCAGTATTTT
>-|TRBJ2-3|TRBV5-1|-
CASSLEGDTQYF
TGCGCCAGCAGCTTGGAAGGAGATACGCAGTATTTT
>-|TRBJ2-5|TRBV7-7|-
CASSLGRGSETQYF
TGTGCTAGCAGCTTAGGTCGGGGGTCAGAGACCCAGTACTTC
>-|TRBJ1-1|TRBV7-2|once
CASRGAGQAFF
TGTGCAAGTCGCGGTGCGGGGCAAGCTTTCTTT
>TRBD1|TRBJ1-5|TRBV5-4|-
CASSWGNGQVSNQPQHF
TGTGCCAGCAGCTGGGGGAACGGACAGGTTAGCAATCAGCCCCAGCATTTT
>TRBD1|TRBJ2-7|TRBV14|-
CASSQAQGSLRKYF
TGTGCCAGCAGCCAAGCACAGGGGAGCCTTCGTAAGTACTTC
>TRBD1|TRBJ2-3|TRBV5-4|once
CASSLTGGTTDTQYF
TGTGCCAGCAGCTTAACAGGGGGAACCACAGATACGCAGTATTTT
>TRBD2|TRBJ2-7|TRBV11-3|-
CASSPTAGRGRATGFEQYF
TGTGCCAGCAGCCCAACGGCGGGGCGCGGGAGGGCTACGGGGTTCGAGCAGTACTTC
>TRBD1|TRBJ2-7|TRBV7-9|-
CASSLLSDRVNEQYF
TGTGCCAGCAGCTTATTATCGGACAGGGTGAACGAGCAGTACTTC
>-|TRBJ2-2|TRBV6-1|-
CASSVQGWISYAGELFF
TGTGCCAGCAGTGTACAGGGATGGATATCCTACGCCGGGGAGCTGTTTTTT
>TRBD2|TRBJ2-7|TRBV5-1|-
CASRNSAGYEQYF
TGCGCCAGCAGAAATTCAGCGGGGTACGAGCAGTACTTC
>-|TRBJ1-1|TRBV4-1|few
CASRAEGGGTEAFF
TGCGCCAGCAGAGCAGAAGGGGGAGGCACTGAAGCTTTCTTT
>TRBD2|TRBJ2-7|TRBV10-1|-
CASSGLAVPYEQYF
TGCGCCAGCAGTGGACTAGCGGTTCCCTACGAGCAGTACTTC
>-|TRBJ1-5|TRBV2|-
CASSDSQPQHF
TGTGCCAGCAGTGACAGCCAGCCCCAGCATTTT
>TRBD2|TRBJ2-1|TRBV5-5|-
CASSLGTSGSTEQFF
TGTGCCAGCAGCTTAGGGACTAGCGGGAGTACGGAGCAGTTCTTC
>-|TRBJ1-1|TRBV4-2|-
CATSWGAPGTEAFF
TGTGCCACCTCGTGGGGGGCCCCAGGCACTGAAGCTTTCTTT
>TRBD1|TRBJ2-1|TRBV6-1|-
CASSEGQGIYNEQFF
TGTGCCAGCAGTGAGGGACAGGGCATCTACAATGAGCAGTTCTTC
>-|TRBJ1-2|TRBV18|-
CASSPHGANYGYTF
TGTGCCAGCTCACCACACGGGGCCAACTATGGCTACACCTTC
>TRBD2|TRBJ2-3|TRBV7-3|-
CASSHSSGSTDTQYF
TGTGCCAGCAGCCACTCTAGCGGGAGTACAGATACGCAGTATTTT
>TRBD1|TRBJ2-5|TRBV25-1|-
CASVDRVGETQYF
TGTGCCAGCGTAGACAGGGTTGGGGAGACCCAGTACTTC
>-|TRBJ1-3|TRBV19|-
CASSIYVSGNTIYF
TGTGCCAGTAGTATTTACGTCTCTGGAAACACCATATATTTT
>-|TRBJ1-1|TRBV4-3|-
CASSPKAPGADTEAFF
TGCGCCAGCAGCCCAAAAGCGCCGGGGGCGGACACTGAAGCTTTCTTT
>TRBD1|TRBJ2-1|TRBV18|-
CASSPAGGEDNEQFF
TGTGCCAGCTCACCTGCAGGGGGCGAAGACAATGAGCAGTTCTTC
>-|TRBJ1-4|TRBV6-5|-
CASSSGVGGKLFF
TGTGCCAGCAGTTCCGGGGTCGGCGGAAAACTGTTTTTT
>TRBD1|TRBJ1-2|TRBV5-1|-
CASSQSDSGQSYTF
TGCGCCAGCAGCCAGAGCGATTCGGGACAGAGCTACACCTTC
>-|TRBJ2-1|TRBV3-1/TRBV3-2|-
CASSQAIANNEQFF
TGTGCCAGCAGCCAAGCCATAGCTAACAATGAGCAGTTCTTC
>-|TRBJ2-7|TRBV27|once
CASSSPYEQYF
TGTGCCAGCAGTTCGCCCTACGAGCAGTACTTC
>-|TRBJ1-3|TRBV27|-
CASSLRGSGNTIYF
TGTGCCAGCAGTTTAAGAGGCTCTGGAAACACCATATATTTT
>-|TRBJ2-2|TRBV25-1|-
CASSGGGGWITGELFF
TGTGCCAGCAGTGGAGGGGGAGGGTGGATCACCGGGGAGCTGTTTTTT
>-|TRBJ2-2|TRBV5-6|few
CASSFPTGELFF
TGTGCCAGCAGCTTCCCGACCGGGGAGCTGTTTTTT
>-|TRBJ1-1|TRBV6-5|-
CASSYSENTEAFF
TGTGCCAGCAGTTACTCGGAAAACACTGAAGCTTTCTTT
>-|TRBJ1-2|TRBV7-2|once
CASSLSRSSNYGYTF
TGTGCCAGCAGCTTATCTAGGAGCTCTAACTATGGCTACACCTTC